This T cell receptor (beta chain) is from a study of blood T cell repertoires in COVID-19. Study background: Samples representing acute and convalescent COVID-19 were sourced from the United States, Italy and Spain. Sample material is recorded as cDNA or gDNA derived from T cells, B-cell-depleted T cells, or PBMCs.

Germline loops: CDR1 MNHEY, CDR2 SVGEGT. This CDR3 is built from 17 residues. V lost 2 bases, J lost 4 bases, and 10 bases stayed unmatched. It was during active infection that Seattle patients were enrolled and then longitudinally followed. Sequenced by immunoSEQ multiplex PCR; TCRdb stores in-frame clones only, minus some. The sample lists 150,000 to 200,000 clones; roughly 88% were seen once. J is TRBJ2-1 and V is TRBV6-2 or TRBV6-3, with 8 bases aligning to TRBD1. Sequenced sample: peripheral blood. This TCR came from an older man with COVID-19, enrolled during active disease. The CDR3 is CASSYPIGTGEYNEQFF. CDR3 DNA: TGTGCCAGCAGTTACCCGATTGGGACAGGAGAGTACAATGAGCAGTTCTTC.